This T cell receptor beta chain was recovered during a study of CD8 T cells in Susac syndrome (dated by TCRdb to between 2017 and 2020). Context from the whole study: Whether CD8+ T cell activation and differentiation in Susac syndrome was antigen driven was tested using repertoire sequencing. Clonality of the CD8+ T cell repertoire was compared between more than 9 healthy donors, approximately 14 Susac syndrome patients and roughly 15 multiple sclerosis patients. The paper as a whole reports these results and caveats: The study acknowledged that relatively few individuals were included in the TCR sequencing and HLA analysis.

RNA was extracted using the RNeasy kit, and about 0.45 to 1 ug of the RNA was reverse transcribed with random hexamers. The immunoSEQ multiplex PCR assay, covering 54 Vbeta and 13 Jbeta segments, was used to amplify TCR beta CDR3 regions. PCR amplification bias was corrected by using a synthetic template baseline for primer optimization and computational correction. Per the original workflow: Only productive sequences were kept, with reads annotated to V, D and J genes according to IMGT and analyzed in immunoSEQ Analyzer. Clonality was computed as one minus Shannon entropy normalized by log2 of the number of productive unique sequences. Public and private clones were assessed among the 100 most prevalent clones of each patient and control. A clone was defined as Susac-specific if it was absent from the healthy and MS cohorts, from over a thousand published viral clones and from other ImmuneACCESS disease sequences. TCRdb cleaned the public reads at Q25 with fastp, built clones with MiXCR and kept in-frame beta chains. Entries that share a CDR3 protein sequence are merged under the most common genes and DNA. These V and J calls derive from TCRdb rather than the authors' analysis. Across this sample there are about 180,000 distinct CDR3 sequences, with 95% seen only once. The top ten clonotypes cover around 0.16% of the sample.

Peripheral blood CD8+ and CD4+ T cells from healthy donors, Susac syndrome patients and multiple sclerosis patients were profiled using high-throughput TCR beta sequencing. The multiple sclerosis controls were treatment-naive patients who had stable or active relapsing-remitting disease and met the revised McDonald criteria. Bulk CD8+ and CD4+ T cells were purified by magnetic negative isolation, while CD8+ TEMRA cells were enriched using FACS. Blood was collected in EDTA tubes and processed within 24 hours, with PBMCs isolated through density gradient centrifugation. PBMCs intended for TCR sequencing were cryopreserved in liquid nitrogen and were subsequently thawed in a 37 degrees C water bath. The sorted or isolated CD4+, CD8+ and CD8+ TEMRA cells had a purity of 90% or higher. At the junction V is shortened by 6 bases and J by 1 base, with 9 bases in between. Its CDR3 holds 12 amino acids, cysteine through phenylalanine. Just CDR3 DNA is preserved here, 36 bases in frame from base 1. The germline V gene (reference sequence) yields DFQATT for CDR1 and SNEGSKA for CDR2.

About this clonotype itself: It has no known antigen specificity. Base-call qualities are not available, and no considerably larger clone is one nucleotide away.

The source of this sequence is a human donor with multiple sclerosis. The sequence links TRBV20-1 to TRBJ1-1; the best D guess is TRBD1, with 6 bases matching. What was sequenced was CD8+ T cells from PBMCs. In nucleotide form, the sequence is TGCAGTGCCCCGGACAGGAACACTGAAGCTTTCTTT. This sequence encodes CSAPDRNTEAFF.